The rows below give T cell receptor beta chains drawn from one sample of a study of T-cell memory formation after mild COVID-19. TCRdb passed the 5' RACE reads through MiXCR, listing each CDR3 protein once. The sample holds fewer than 95,000 distinct CDR3 sequences, approximately 13% seen once. Specimen: PBMCs or a T cell subset sorted from them (not recorded which). The receptor set was obtained from an adult woman who had mild COVID-19 (a few samples of this study predate the infection). Cell type and time point are not known. Each CDR3 is given with its conserved first and last residue. D genes are given only for firm matches. Rows give clone size only sometimes, using once, few, many, or a class for an expanded clone.

TRBJ2-7	TRBV14	TRBD2	.	CASTHVAGASEQYF	TGTGCCAGCACCCACGTAGCGGGAGCTTCCGAGCAGTACTTC
TRBJ2-7	TRBV14	.	few	CASGSWGYEQYF	TGTGCCAGCGGTTCGTGGGGCTACGAGCAGTACTTC
TRBJ1-1	TRBV29-1	TRBD1	once	CSAAGGDDTEAFF	TGCAGCGCCGCAGGGGGTGACGATACTGAAGCTTTCTTT
TRBJ1-6	TRBV7-2	.	.	CASSLPPSRGYNSPLHF	TGTGCCAGCAGCCTCCCTCCAAGTCGGGGTTATAATTCACCCCTCCACTTT
TRBJ2-1	TRBV6-2/TRBV6-3	TRBD1	few	CASSSADRVNEQFF	TGTGCCAGCAGCTCCGCGGACAGGGTGAATGAGCAGTTCTTC
TRBJ2-5	TRBV7-9	TRBD2	few	CASSFGLAGEQETQYF	TGTGCCAGCAGCTTTGGACTAGCGGGAGAACAAGAGACCCAGTACTTC
TRBJ2-1	TRBV5-4	.	.	CASGGPNEQFF	TGTGCCAGCGGGGGACCCAATGAGCAGTTCTTC
TRBJ2-3	TRBV27	.	.	CASSLLRGQSTDTQYF	TGTGCCAGCAGTTTATTGAGAGGGCAGAGCACAGATACGCAGTATTTT
TRBJ1-2	TRBV12-3/TRBV12-4	.	few	CASKPIMVGYTF	TGTGCCAGCAAACCGATAATGGTTGGCTACACCTTC
TRBJ1-2	TRBV4-1	.	few	CASSHRTGHGYTF	TGCGCCAGCAGCCACCGGACCGGGCATGGCTACACCTTC
TRBJ1-2	TRBV30	.	few	CAWNPRGGYTF	TGTGCCTGGAACCCCAGGGGTGGCTACACCTTC
TRBJ1-5	TRBV15	.	.	CATSMGRAFSNQPQHF	TGTGCCACCAGCATGGGCAGGGCTTTTAGCAATCAGCCCCAGCATTTT
TRBJ1-1	TRBV7-9	.	many	CASSSPLGTRAFF	TGTGCCAGCAGCTCCCCCCTCGGGACCCGGGCTTTCTTT
TRBJ1-4	TRBV7-8	TRBD1	medium-sized	CASSRGGQGNEKLFF	TGTGCCAGCAGCCGCGGGGGACAGGGTAATGAAAAACTGTTTTTT
TRBJ1-1	TRBV5-8	TRBD1	few	CASTLTGTGNTEAFF	TGTGCCAGCACCTTAACCGGGACAGGGAACACTGAAGCTTTCTTT
TRBJ1-1	TRBV5-1	.	few	CASSPGGQLKWDF	TGCGCCAGCAGCCCAGGTGGACAGCTGAAGTGGGACTTT
TRBJ2-1	TRBV6-4	.	many	CASSPGVSYNEQFF	TGTGCCAGCAGTCCGGGGGTTTCCTACAATGAGCAGTTCTTC
TRBJ1-1	TRBV5-6	.	few	CASSLTPGTPNTEAFF	TGTGCCAGCAGCTTGACACCCGGGACACCAAACACTGAAGCTTTCTTT
TRBJ1-3	TRBV7-3	TRBD1	few	CASSHGTGPGNTIYF	TGTGCCAGCAGCCATGGGACAGGGCCGGGAAACACCATATATTTT
TRBJ2-7	TRBV4-3	TRBD1	.	CASSQEGTASDEQYF	TGCGCCAGCAGCCAAGAAGGGACAGCGAGTGACGAGCAGTACTTC